One sample yielded the 20 T cell receptor beta chains listed below, sequenced in a study of blood T cells in healthy people across ages. A sample-barcoded 5' primer and a J-beta primer mix were used in a second PCR of about 7 to 11 cycles. TCRdb reprocessed the 5' RACE reads with MiXCR, giving one entry per CDR3 protein. The sample includes approximately 780,000 distinct CDR3 sequences, more than 25% of them seen just once. This sample was also put to use in a study of T cells of mothers and their children.

Source material: blood. The receptors stem from a boy younger than 18 in good health.

Concerning this clonotype: A junction end diverges from the germline sequence, so it may reflect a read error. The chain employs TRBV7-9 and TRBJ2-1, with 7 bases identical to TRBD2. This CDR3 is built from 15 residues. Germline assignment: CDR1 SEHNR and CDR2 FQNEAQ (reference sequence). The CDR3 loop reads CTSSPLAVTYNERFF. In nucleotides, the CDR3 is TGTACCAGCAGCCCCCTAGCGGTAACCTACAATGAGCGGTTCTTC.

This clonotype has just a few counts. This chain uses TRBV2 with TRBJ2-1; a possible D gene is TRBD2 (5 bases). Between the trimmed V and J ends, which lost 6 bases and 0 bases, there was a span of 9 bases. Germline lookup yields CDR1 SNHLY and CDR2 FYNNEI. The CDR3 runs 14 residues. CDR3 sequence (DNA): TGTGCCAGCAGGGAGGAGAGCTCCTACAATGAGCAGTTCTTC. Protein product: CASREESSYNEQFF.

This rearrangement joins TRBV20-1 to TRBJ2-7; TRBD1 matches at 7 bases. Germline CDR1 and CDR2: DFQATT and SNEGSKA (reference sequence). After removal of 4 bases from V and 6 bases from J, the junction contained 3 bases not matched to a gene. The length of the CDR3 is 11 residues. CDR3 sequence (DNA): TGCAGTGCTAAAGGGGACAGCGAGCAGTACTTC. It yields the protein CSAKGDSEQYF.

V is TRBV5-1 and J is TRBJ2-5; D might be TRBD1 (5 bases). This CDR3 region has 15 residues. Germline CDR1 SGHRS, CDR2 YFSETQ. Trimming pared 4 bases from V and 5 bases from J, leaving 18 bases between. The CDR3 region has the DNA TGCGCCAGCAGCCACCGACAGACCCCAGGCGAGACCCAGTACTTC. Its translation: CASSHRQTPGETQYF.

The chain couples TRBV7-9 to TRBJ2-7, with unresolved D. The closer fit of TRBJ2-1 to the DNA end suggests the J call may be wrong. CDR3 length: 12 amino acids. Germline CDR1 reads SEHNR; CDR2 reads FQNEAQ (reference sequence). CDR3 coding DNA: TGTGCCAGCAGCCCATCACGCCCAGAACAGTTCTTC. It codes for CASSPSRPEQFF.

This clonotype has only a few counts. J is TRBJ2-7 and V is TRBV5-5; TRBD2 aligns across 11 bases. V gave up 4 bases and J gave up 2 bases; unmatched junction bases: 5. Germline-derived CDR1 and CDR2 are SGHKS and YYEKEE (reference sequence). This CDR3 contains 15 residues. The CDR3 coding sequence is TGTGCCAGCAGCCCTCTAGCGGGGGGAACCTACGAGCAGTACTTC. Translating gives CASSPLAGGTYEQYF.

This clonotype was picked up a small number of times. The CDR3: CASSASRDTQYF. CDR3 bases: TGTGCCAGCAGCGCCTCGAGGGATACGCAGTATTTT. The rearrangement links TRBV7-2 to TRBJ2-3; D is undetermined. This CDR3 contains 12 residues. CDR1 and CDR2 (germline): SGHTA, FQGNSA. V was cut by 5 bases and J by 6 bases, with 9 bases left in between. The full variable domain, in which reference TRBV7-2 and TRBJ2-3 provide the parts outside the CDR3, is GAGVSQSPSNKVTEKGKDVELRCDPISGHTALYWYRQSLGQGLEFLIYFQGNSAPDKSGLPSDRFSAERTGGSVSTLTIQRTQQEDSAVYLCASSASRDTQYFGPGTRLTVL.

This clonotype was seen only a few times. This sequence joins TRBV19 and TRBJ2-7; D may be TRBD2 (6 bases). This CDR3 region has 11 residues. Germline V gene lookup returns CDR1 LNHDA and CDR2 SQIVND (reference sequence). The CDR3 DNA is TGTGCAAGTCGGGGGATTGGCGAGCAGTACTTC. It codes for CASRGIGEQYF.

The chain combines TRBV21-1 with TRBJ2-2; TRBD1 is the table's D call and was not checked against the DNA. TRBV21-1 is flagged as a pseudogene. This CDR3 has 16 residues. CDR3 in amino acids: CASSKVQGARTWELFF. CDR3 sequence (DNA): TGTGCCAGCAGCAAAGTGCAGGGGGCGCGCACCTGGGAGCTGTTTTTT.

The rearrangement uses TRBV29-1 and TRBJ2-5; maybe TRBD2 (7 bases). TRBJ2-7 explains the end of the DNA better; the J call may be wrong. The germline gives CDR1 SQVTM, CDR2 ANQGSEA. This CDR3 is built from 12 residues. CDR3 DNA sequence: TGCAGCGTTGACGGGGGGCGTCACGAGCAGTACTTC. Translation gives CSVDGGRHEQYF.

This clonotype occurred a few times. The J gene is TRBJ2-1, the V gene TRBV7-9, with 9 bases lining up with TRBD1. The CDR3 is 14 amino acids. Germline loops: CDR1 SEHNR, CDR2 FQNEAQ (reference sequence). J gave up 8 bases and V 1 base, and 3 bases lay outside the gene matches. CDR3 region: CASSLGTGVYEQFF. CDR3 bases: TGTGCCAGCAGCTTAGGGACAGGGGTCTATGAGCAGTTCTTC.

The rearrangement links TRBV5-1 to TRBJ1-1, with 8 bases matching TRBD1. Germline assignment: CDR1 SGHRS and CDR2 YFSETQ. The CDR3 extends over 18 amino acids. V gave up 6 bases and J gave up 2 bases; unmatched junction bases: 18. The CDR3 here is CASTLGQGASQPNTEAFF. CDR3 nucleotides: TGCGCCAGCACATTGGGTCAGGGGGCCTCCCAGCCCAACACTGAAGCTTTCTTT.

The gene calls are TRBV28 and TRBJ2-5; 8 bases agree with TRBD2. J was trimmed by 2 bases and V by 6 bases; bases with no gene match: 8. This CDR3 spans 15 amino acids. CDR1 is MDHEN and CDR2 is SYDVKM in the germline V gene. The CDR3, as DNA: TGTGCCAGCAGCCCGGTAGGACTAGCTCAAGAGACCCAGTACTTC. This codes for CASSPVGLAQETQYF.

The chain couples TRBV10-3 to TRBJ1-3; D gene ambiguous. V shed 0 bases and J shed 2 bases, with 11 bases lying between them. Germline values: CDR1 ENHRY, CDR2 SYGVKD. There are 16 residues in the CDR3. The CDR3 spells CAISESSGFAGNTIYF. In nucleotides, the CDR3 is TGTGCCATCAGTGAGTCCTCGGGCTTCGCTGGAAACACCATATATTTT.

Many counts were recorded for this clonotype. The chain couples TRBV6-6 to TRBJ2-1; D call uncertain. CDR1 MNHNY and CDR2 SVGAGI come from the germline V gene (reference sequence). CDR3 length: 13 residues. V gave up 8 bases and J gave up 0 bases, with 8 bases separating them. In DNA, the CDR3 is TGTGCCAGCCGCGATTCCTCCTACAATGAGCAGTTCTTC. This codes for CASRDSSYNEQFF.

The J gene is TRBJ2-5, the V gene TRBV6-6, with 9 bases identical to TRBD1. The end of the DNA is better explained by TRBJ2-7, so the J call may be wrong. This CDR3 comprises 13 residues. Looked up from germline, CDR1 is MNHNY and CDR2 is SVGAGI (reference sequence). The CDR3, as DNA: TGTGCCAGCAGTCATGGGACAGGGACCGAGCAGTACTTC. Residues: CASSHGTGTEQYF.

This clonotype was counted only a few times. This rearrangement joins TRBV7-3 to TRBJ2-2; perhaps D is TRBD1 or TRBD2 (6 bases each). Trimming took 1 base from V and 5 from J, leaving 14 bases between them. CDR3 length equals 16 residues. Germline assignment: CDR1 SGHTA and CDR2 FQGTGA. The CDR3 loop reads CASSLIPGARTGELFF. The CDR3 DNA follows: TGTGCCAGCAGCTTAATACCGGGGGCGAGGACCGGGGAGCTGTTTTTT.

V and J are TRBV5-1 and TRBJ2-5; D perhaps matches TRBD1 (5 bases). This CDR3 is 14 amino acids long. Looked up from germline, CDR1 is SGHRS and CDR2 is YFSETQ. Trimming removed 0 bases at V and 5 bases at J, with 11 bases between. CDR3 sequence: CASSLDQGSETQYF. CDR3 bases: TGCGCCAGCAGCTTGGATCAGGGATCGGAGACCCAGTACTTC. The whole variable domain, remainder taken from reference TRBV5-1 and TRBJ2-5, is KAGVTQTPRYLIKTRGQQVTLSCSPISGHRSVSWYQQTPGQGLQFLFEYFSETQRNKGNFPGRFSGRQFSNSRSEMNVSTLELGDSALYLCASSLDQGSETQYFGPGTRLLVL.

This clonotype was counted between two and nine times. This chain links TRBV6-6 with TRBJ1-4, with a possible D match to TRBD1 (5 bases). This CDR3 has 11 amino acids. V was trimmed by 4 bases and J by 14 bases, leaving 11 bases between them. Per the germline V gene, CDR1 is MNHNY and CDR2 is SVGAGI (reference sequence). Written as DNA, the CDR3 is TGTGCCAGCAGTTTCCAGGGATCTCTGTTTTTT. Encoded protein: CASSFQGSLFF.

This clonotype came up a few times. The genes are TRBV2 and TRBJ1-6, with TRBD1 matching 7 bases. CDR1 is SNHLY and CDR2 is FYNNEI in the germline V gene. The CDR3 is made up of 14 amino acids. Trimming cost V 6 bases and J 7 bases; bases outside gene matches: 6. CDR3 amino acids: CASRPGQRNSPLHF. DNA for the CDR3: TGTGCCAGCAGGCCGGGACAGCGGAATTCACCCCTCCACTTT.